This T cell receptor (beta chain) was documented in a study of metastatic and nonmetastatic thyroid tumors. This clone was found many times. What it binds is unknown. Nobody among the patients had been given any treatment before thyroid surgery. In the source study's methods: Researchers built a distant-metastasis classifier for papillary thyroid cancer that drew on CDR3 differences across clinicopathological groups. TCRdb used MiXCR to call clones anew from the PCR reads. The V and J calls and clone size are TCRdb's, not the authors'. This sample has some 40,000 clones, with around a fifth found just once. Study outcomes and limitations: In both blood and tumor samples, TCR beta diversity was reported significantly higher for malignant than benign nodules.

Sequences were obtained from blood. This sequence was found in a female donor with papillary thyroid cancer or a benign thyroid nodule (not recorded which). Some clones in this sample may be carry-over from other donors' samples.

The CDR3 DNA reads as TGTGCCAGCAGTATAGTGGCCAACACCGGGGAGCTGTTTTTT. Its protein product is CASSIVANTGELFF. V and J are TRBV6-1 and TRBJ2-2; D unresolved. This CDR3 spans 14 amino acids. Trimming took 5 bases from V and 2 from J, leaving 9 bases between them. Germline CDR1 reads MNHNS; CDR2 reads SASEGT.